Listed here are 20 T cell receptor beta chains from one sample, sequenced in a study of CD8 T cells in Susac syndrome. Reverse transcription of 0.5 to 1 ug RNA was performed with random hexamers. MiXCR, applied by TCRdb to the immunoSEQ multiplex PCR reads, yields one record per CDR3 protein. Of 200,000 or so distinct CDR3 sequences detected, 90% to 95% appear once; the ten largest clones hold roughly 0.088%. The sample comprised CD4+ T cells from PBMCs. Receptor source: a human donor with multiple sclerosis.

The rearrangement uses TRBV9 and TRBJ1-6; D not certain. The CDR3 contains 14 residues. Trimming took 0 bases from V and 8 from J, leaving 9 bases between them. The germline gives CDR1 SGDLS, CDR2 YYNGEE. Here the CDR3 DNA reads TGTGCCAGCAGCGTAGTTGGGGAGGATTCACCCCTCCACTTT. Amino acid sequence: CASSVVGEDSPLHF.

V and J are TRBV20-1 and TRBJ2-2; TRBD2 aligns across 10 bases. In germline, CDR1 is DFQATT, CDR2 SNEGSKA (reference sequence). CDR3 size: 15 residues. The trim removed 5 bases at V and 5 bases at J, leaving 8 bases unmatched. CDR3 coding DNA: TGCAGTGCTGTTAGCGGGAGGTGGGGAACCGGGGAGCTGTTTTTT. This sequence encodes CSAVSGRWGTGELFF.

This rearrangement joins TRBV18 to TRBJ1-6, with a weak D call TRBD1 (5 bases). Germline CDR1 is KGHSH and CDR2 is LQKENI. V lost 1 base to trimming and J lost 11 bases, with 12 bases between them. CDR3 length: 14 residues. Here the CDR3 DNA reads TGTGCCAGCTCACCACGCGGGGGGTCAACACCCCTCCACTTT. It encodes CASSPRGGSTPLHF.

The V call is TRBV7-8, the J call TRBJ2-7; D is perhaps TRBD2 (5 bases). Germline V lookup: CDR1 SGHVS, CDR2 FQNEAQ. CDR3 size: 13 residues. The V gene lost 2 bases and the J gene lost 7 bases, with 12 bases spanning the gap. CDR3 protein: CASSLRLAQEQYF. DNA for the CDR3: TGTGCCAGCAGCTTAAGGTTAGCGCAGGAGCAGTACTTC. The variable domain in full, completed from reference TRBV7-8 and TRBJ2-7, reads GAGVSQSPRYKVAKRGQDVALRCDPISGHVSLFWYQQALGQGPEFLTYFQNEAQLDKSGLPSDRFFAERPEGSVSTLKIQRTQQEDSAVYLCASSLRLAQEQYFGPGTRLTVT.

V usage is TRBV24-1 and J usage is TRBJ2-3, with D tentatively TRBD1 (6 bases). From germline, CDR1 is KGHDR and CDR2 SFDVKD. The CDR3 loop spans 15 amino acids. V lost 6 bases to trimming and J lost 0 bases, with 12 bases between them. This CDR3 reads CATSQPQGSTDTQYF. The CDR3 DNA is TGTGCCACCAGTCAACCACAGGGTAGCACAGATACGCAGTATTTT.

The V gene is TRBV9, the J gene TRBJ1-1, with a tentative D call TRBD1 (5 bases). The CDR3 has 15 amino acids. V dropped 0 bases and J dropped 0 bases, with 9 bases sitting between them. Germline CDR1 reads SGDLS; CDR2 reads YYNGEE. CDR3 residues: CASSVGAGLNTEAFF. CDR3 nucleotide sequence: TGTGCCAGCAGCGTAGGGGCAGGGTTGAACACTGAAGCTTTCTTT.

Comments on this clonotype: One junction end does not reproduce the germline sequence, and a read error may be involved. V usage is TRBV25-1 and J usage is TRBJ2-7; TRBD2 aligns across 7 bases. In germline, CDR1 is MGHDK, CDR2 SYGVNS. This CDR3 comprises 12 residues. The CDR3 DNA follows: TGTGCCAGTAGTGGGAGGGCCTACGAGCAGTACTTC. Encoded protein: CASSGRAYEQYF.

The chain employs TRBV28 and TRBJ1-1; D is unclear. V was shortened by 5 bases and J by 2 bases, with 15 bases between the two germline ends. This CDR3 contains 15 residues. From germline, CDR1 is MDHEN and CDR2 SYDVKM. The chain's CDR3 is CASSPFAYQNTEAFF. The CDR3 nucleotides read TGTGCCAGCAGTCCTTTCGCGTACCAAAACACTGAAGCTTTCTTT.

This clonotype was detected only once. This chain uses TRBV3-1 with TRBJ1-6; 9 bases line up with TRBD1. This CDR3 has 15 residues. Germline CDR1 is LGHDT and CDR2 is YNNKEL (reference sequence). Trimming removed 3 bases from V and 5 bases from J; junction bases left unmatched: 2. The CDR3 coding sequence is TGTGCCAGCAGCCACGGGGACAGGGATAATTCACCCCTCCACTTT. This sequence encodes CASSHGDRDNSPLHF.

The rearrangement joins TRBV19 to TRBJ2-5; TRBD2 aligns across 10 bases. V was clipped by 4 bases and J by 2 bases; unmatched bases: 7. CDR3 length equals 16 residues. The germline gives CDR1 LNHDA, CDR2 SQIVND (reference sequence). As DNA, the CDR3 is TGTGCCAGTAGTAAAGGACTAGCGGACCATCAAGAGACCCAGTACTTC. As protein: CASSKGLADHQETQYF.

The rearrangement uses TRBV7-9 and TRBJ2-7; D is perhaps TRBD1 (5 bases). Germline values: CDR1 SEHNR, CDR2 FQNEAQ (reference sequence). Between the trimmed V and J ends, which lost 2 bases and 4 bases, there was a span of 18 bases. The CDR3 runs to 16 residues. CDR3 coding DNA: TGTGCCAGCAGCTTAAGTGTCGGGCAGGGTTTATACGAGCAGTACTTC. Protein product: CASSLSVGQGLYEQYF.

V usage is TRBV20-1 and J usage is TRBJ2-7, with unresolved D. Germline CDR1 reads DFQATT; CDR2 reads SNEGSKA (reference sequence). The germline V and J ends were trimmed by 6 bases and 4 bases, with 16 bases remaining between them. The CDR3 is 13 amino acids. The CDR3 sequence is CSAETSIGYEQYF. The DNA for the CDR3 is TGCAGTGCAGAGACATCCATCGGGTACGAGCAGTACTTC.

This clonotype was detected once. The chain is built from TRBV29-1 and TRBJ1-1, with unresolved D. V was trimmed by 1 base and J by 1 base, leaving 13 bases between them. Germline V gives CDR1 SQVTM, CDR2 ANQGSEA. The CDR3 length is 15 residues. CDR3 protein: CSVEVKGRWNTEAFF. As DNA, the CDR3 is TGCAGCGTTGAAGTCAAAGGGAGGTGGAACACTGAAGCTTTCTTT.

The genes are TRBV5-4 and TRBJ2-5; 7 nucleotides agree with TRBD1. Germline CDR1 SGHNT, CDR2 YYREEE (reference sequence). The V segment lost 4 bases and the J segment 3 bases; nucleotides outside the gene matches: 3. CDR3 size: 13 residues. The CDR3 nucleotides read TGTGCCAGCAGCACTGACAGGGAAGAGACCCAGTACTTC. Its protein is CASSTDREETQYF.

This clonotype showed up just once. This chain uses TRBV12-3 or TRBV12-4 with TRBJ1-3; D perhaps matches TRBD1 (5 bases). This CDR3 spans 15 amino acids. The germline V and J ends were trimmed by 6 bases and 0 bases, with 12 bases remaining between them. The CDR3 DNA reads as TGTGCCAGCAGCCGAGGGACGAGCTCTGGAAACACCATATATTTT. This codes for CASSRGTSSGNTIYF.

The chain has TRBV24-1 and TRBJ2-5; D might be TRBD1 (6 bases). This CDR3 has 13 amino acids. The V end lost 5 bases, the J end lost 6 bases, and 12 bases lay between the germline ends. Germline assignment: CDR1 KGHDR and CDR2 SFDVKD. CDR3: CATSGAGDKTQYF. The DNA for the CDR3 is TGTGCCACCAGTGGAGCAGGGGACAAGACCCAGTACTTC.

This clonotype was seen a single time. The J gene is TRBJ1-1, the V gene TRBV29-1; D unclear. The CDR3 has 13 amino acids. Germline-derived CDR1 and CDR2 are SQVTM and ANQGSEA. The V gene lost 3 bases and the J gene lost 1 base, with 9 bases spanning the gap. In DNA, the CDR3 is TGCAGCGTTGAGTACAGCCCGAACACTGAAGCTTTCTTT. Its translation is CSVEYSPNTEAFF.

This clonotype was found once. The V call is TRBV29-1, the J call TRBJ1-1; 9 positions agree with TRBD1. Germline values: CDR1 SQVTM, CDR2 ANQGSEA. Trimming removed 5 bases from V and 9 bases from J; junction bases left unmatched: 7. The CDR3 has 12 residues. The CDR3 DNA reads TGCAGCGTTCCTACCGGGACAGGGAAAGCTTTCTTT. Its translation is CSVPTGTGKAFF.

V is TRBV5-1 and J is TRBJ2-7; no firm D call. Germline V gene lookup returns CDR1 SGHRS and CDR2 YFSETQ. The CDR3 is 14 residues long. The V gene lost 0 bases and the J gene lost 5 bases, with 12 bases spanning the gap. The chain's CDR3 is CASSLDAGDDEQYF. CDR3 sequence (DNA): TGCGCCAGCAGCTTGGATGCCGGCGATGACGAGCAGTACTTC.

The V and J genes are TRBV20-1 and TRBJ1-1; 7 bases are shared with TRBD1. Trimming cost V 0 bases and J 12 bases; bases outside gene matches: 7. Germline V gene lookup returns CDR1 DFQATT and CDR2 SNEGSKA (reference sequence). This CDR3 is 12 amino acids long. This chain's CDR3 is CSARDRGPVPFF. The CDR3 DNA follows: TGCAGTGCTAGAGATAGGGGGCCGGTACCTTTCTTT.